This T cell receptor beta chain is from a study of T cells in tumors after PD-1 blockade. On the study more broadly: Patients had no prior checkpoint blockade, systemic immunosuppressants, or anti-cancer therapy within 4 weeks. Blood samples averaged around 120,000 templates (range roughly 24,000-290,000) and 36,000 or so unique clonotypes. Patients received pembrolizumab 200 mg every 3 weeks or cemiplimab 350 mg every 2 weeks.

In regard to this clone: What it binds is not known.

Germline V lookup: CDR1 MNHNY, CDR2 SVGAGI (reference sequence). Trimming left V 2 bases short and J 4 bases short, with 8 bases between. The CDR3 is made up of 14 amino acids. Assay: immunoSEQ multiplex PCR; the TCRdb copy retains only in-frame clones and omits some. The repertoire has tens of thousands of clones, 73% of them found once; the top ten carry less than 50%. Study findings and constraints: About 40% of tumor TCR clonotypes were also found in blood.

The material sequenced was PBMCs, taken after anti-PD-1 treatment. V and J are TRBV6-6 and TRBJ1-4, with D perhaps matching TRBD1 (5 bases). The receptor was derived from a human donor with basal cell carcinoma. The chain's CDR3 is CASSYRGVNEKLFF. Written as DNA, the CDR3 is TGTGCCAGCAGTTACCGAGGGGTTAATGAAAAACTGTTTTTT.